The rows below give T cell receptor beta chains drawn from one sample of a study of cytomegalovirus exposure and HLA in healthy donors. The data were produced by immunoSEQ multiplex PCR, yet TCRdb's version contains in-frame clones alone and is incomplete. The sample has about 55,000 clones; roughly four fifths are singletons. Sequenced sample: PBMCs. The receptors shown here come from a man aged 30 to 45 in good health and CMV-seronegative. Both conserved end residues are part of each CDR3. A D gene is named only where the DNA matches it firmly. Expanded clones get a size class; other rows say once, few or many, or leave the size out.

abundance: -
v_gene: TRBV7-9
d_gene: -
j_gene: TRBJ2-1
CDR3aa: CASSLNLPNEQFF
CDR3nt: TGTGCCAGCAGCCTTAACCTACCCAATGAGCAGTTCTTC

abundance: -
v_gene: TRBV28
d_gene: -
j_gene: TRBJ1-5
CDR3aa: CASSLSQVQPQHF
CDR3nt: TGTGCCAGCAGTTTGAGTCAGGTGCAGCCCCAGCATTTT

abundance: -
v_gene: TRBV14
d_gene: TRBD1
j_gene: TRBJ1-5
CDR3aa: CASSQLRDSPNQPQHF
CDR3nt: TGTGCCAGCAGCCAGTTAAGGGACAGCCCCAATCAGCCCCAGCATTTT

abundance: -
v_gene: TRBV11-2
d_gene: TRBD2
j_gene: TRBJ2-1
CDR3aa: CASSRVAGRSYNEQFF
CDR3nt: TGTGCCAGCAGCCGTGTAGCGGGAAGGAGCTACAATGAGCAGTTCTTC

abundance: -
v_gene: TRBV19
d_gene: -
j_gene: TRBJ2-1
CDR3aa: CASGAAWGEQFF
CDR3nt: TGTGCCAGTGGGGCCGCGTGGGGTGAGCAGTTCTTC

abundance: -
v_gene: TRBV4-1
d_gene: TRBD1
j_gene: TRBJ2-2
CDR3aa: CASSPEPTGGYAPNTGELFF
CDR3nt: TGCGCCAGCAGCCCGGAGCCGACAGGGGGGTATGCCCCGAACACCGGGGAGCTGTTTTTT

abundance: -
v_gene: TRBV18
d_gene: -
j_gene: TRBJ1-1
CDR3aa: CASSPPNKGVRTEAFF
CDR3nt: TGTGCCAGCTCACCACCCAACAAAGGGGTGAGGACTGAAGCTTTCTTT

abundance: -
v_gene: TRBV4-3
d_gene: -
j_gene: TRBJ2-1
CDR3aa: CASSQGAYNEQFF
CDR3nt: TGCGCCAGCAGCCAAGGAGCTTACAATGAGCAGTTCTTC

abundance: -
v_gene: TRBV27
d_gene: -
j_gene: TRBJ1-1
CDR3aa: CASSTHGTEAFF
CDR3nt: TGTGCCAGCAGTACCCACGGCACTGAAGCTTTCTTT

abundance: -
v_gene: TRBV5-4
d_gene: -
j_gene: TRBJ2-3
CDR3aa: CASSPRGGGAADTQYF
CDR3nt: TGTGCCAGCAGCCCCAGGGGAGGGGGGGCTGCAGATACGCAGTATTTT

abundance: few
v_gene: TRBV13
d_gene: TRBD1
j_gene: TRBJ1-2
CDR3aa: CASSPAPGQGAVDYGYTF
CDR3nt: TGTGCCAGCAGCCCAGCCCCGGGACAGGGGGCGGTGGACTATGGCTACACCTTC

abundance: -
v_gene: TRBV5-1
d_gene: -
j_gene: TRBJ2-1
CDR3aa: CASSYDRLYNEQFF
CDR3nt: TGCGCCAGCAGCTACGACAGGCTTTACAATGAGCAGTTCTTC

abundance: -
v_gene: TRBV10-3
d_gene: -
j_gene: TRBJ1-1
CDR3aa: CATSDGRIIMNTEAFF
CDR3nt: TGTGCCACCAGTGATGGCAGAATCATAATGAACACTGAAGCTTTCTTT

abundance: -
v_gene: TRBV18
d_gene: -
j_gene: TRBJ2-7
CDR3aa: CASSPDSLSYEQYF
CDR3nt: TGTGCCAGCTCACCGGACAGCCTCTCCTACGAGCAGTACTTC

abundance: -
v_gene: TRBV9
d_gene: -
j_gene: TRBJ1-2
CDR3aa: CASSVDLGVHGYTF
CDR3nt: TGTGCCAGCAGCGTAGACTTAGGGGTACATGGCTACACCTTC

abundance: -
v_gene: TRBV6-6
d_gene: -
j_gene: TRBJ2-2
CDR3aa: CASRPRDSGTGELFF
CDR3nt: TGTGCCAGCAGGCCTCGGGACAGCGGGACCGGGGAGCTGTTTTTT

abundance: -
v_gene: TRBV5-1
d_gene: TRBD2
j_gene: TRBJ2-1
CDR3aa: CASTSTSGRTYNEQFF
CDR3nt: TGCGCCAGCACCTCAACTAGCGGGAGGACCTACAATGAGCAGTTCTTC

abundance: once
v_gene: TRBV19
d_gene: -
j_gene: TRBJ1-5
CDR3aa: CASSILDKNQPQHF
CDR3nt: TGTGCCAGTAGTATACTGGACAAAAATCAGCCCCAGCATTTT

abundance: -
v_gene: TRBV10-1
d_gene: -
j_gene: TRBJ2-1
CDR3aa: CASSAQPGSWGNEQFF
CDR3nt: TGCGCCAGCAGTGCACAACCGGGGAGTTGGGGCAATGAGCAGTTCTTC

abundance: -
v_gene: TRBV7-9
d_gene: TRBD2
j_gene: TRBJ2-2
CDR3aa: CASSLTSGTNTGELFF
CDR3nt: TGTGCCAGCAGCTTGACTAGCGGGACGAACACCGGGGAGCTGTTTTTT

abundance: -
v_gene: TRBV5-1
d_gene: -
j_gene: TRBJ2-5
CDR3aa: CASSLRGQETQYF
CDR3nt: TGCGCCAGCAGCTTGAGGGGCCAAGAGACCCAGTACTTC

abundance: few
v_gene: TRBV6-6
d_gene: -
j_gene: TRBJ2-7
CDR3aa: CASSLQARYEQYF
CDR3nt: TGTGCCAGCAGTTTGCAGGCCCGCTACGAGCAGTACTTC